This paragraph reports one T cell receptor beta chain. Its antigen specificity is not known. Nothing much larger sits one base from this clone, and base qualities are not available. V drops 1 base and J drops 1 base, leaving 14 bases in between. For CDR1 and CDR2, the germline V gene lists SGHAT and FQNNGV. The CDR3 contains 17 residues, cysteine and phenylalanine counted. Only the CDR3 part of the read is kept: 51 bases, read in frame from the first base. At one collaborating source in Seattle, patients were enrolled during active infection and were followed longitudinally through the course of disease. The collaborating institutions used their own protocols to collect whole blood in K2EDTA tubes. For TCRbeta analysis, collaborator samples were shipped as frozen whole blood, as isolated PBMCs, or as DNA extracted from either sample type. The data were obtained in a study of blood T cell repertoires in COVID-19 (TCRdb year 2020). In the study overall: Samples from collaborators originated in the United States, Italy and Spain and spanned both the acute and convalescent phases of COVID-19. A freely available public database, intended as a resource for researchers studying the immune response to SARS-CoV-2, is where the repertoires were released. Deeply sampled blood TCRbeta repertoires from subjects exposed to, actively infected with, or recovered from COVID-19 were included in the dataset. Nearly every sample came with metadata listing a de-identified subject ID, COVID-19 status, age in years and sex. Where available, HLA class I and class II types were taken from metadata supplied by the sample provider and were not determined by assay-based typing. The samples were drawn from two sources: the first 160 participants of the ongoing ImmuneRACE study, and fewer than 1,500 subjects contributed by 6 global collaborators. The material from the prospective study consisted of cDNA or gDNA derived from T cells, B-cell-depleted T cells, or PBMCs.

Summary of the overall study and its limitations: The amount of clinical and demographic metadata varied by source and participant and was provided uncurated.

The immunoSEQ Assay, a bias-controlled multiplex PCR, was used to amplify TCRbeta CDR3 regions from genomic DNA. Turning to the authors' computational methods: The number of nucleated cells in each sample was estimated from the amplification of reference gene primers within the assay. To quantify the absolute abundance of each unique TCRbeta CDR3 rearrangement, sequence reads were collapsed and filtered. For each sample, productive Simpson clonality was calculated by taking the square root of Simpson's diversity index across productive rearrangements. TCRdb holds this immuneACCESS table with in-frame rearrangements only. Some clones are missing; in checked studies, unresolved V genes explain under half, and the rest has no known cause. V, J and clone size were drawn from that table, and D and trimming were deduced from the DNA. A total of some 180,000 clones appear in this sample, about four fifths of them only once. The ten largest clones take up 11% of the sample.

Source material: peripheral blood. The TCR comes from a woman in her 40s with COVID-19, enrolled during active disease. The rearrangement combines TRBV11-2 with TRBJ1-3; the D gene identity is not certain. The sequenced DNA is TGTGCCAGCAGCTTAGTAGGGTTCGGGGATTCTGGAAACACCATATATTTT. Translation gives CASSLVGFGDSGNTIYF.